Listed here are 2 T cell receptor beta chains from one sample, sequenced in a study of blood T cell repertoires in COVID-19. Method: immunoSEQ multiplex PCR; TCRdb's copy keeps in-frame clones and lacks some. The repertoire consists of just under 350,000 clones, with around 90% occurring once and the leading ten covering about 3.5%. The sample taken for sequencing was peripheral blood. The receptors come from a woman aged 18-29 years who had recovered from COVID-19.

This chain connects TRBV15 to TRBJ1-4, with D maybe TRBD1 (5 bases). The germline V gene has CDR1 LNHNV and CDR2 YYDKDF (reference sequence). The V end lost 1 base, the J end lost 2 bases, and 14 bases lay between the germline ends. CDR3 length: 17 amino acids. CDR3 sequence reads: CATSRAAPGGTNEKLFF. CDR3 DNA: TGTGCCACCAGCAGAGCTGCGCCGGGGGGTACTAATGAAAAACTGTTTTTT.

The chain's CDR3 is CASSFETSGFAITQYF. Here the CDR3 DNA reads TGTGCCAGCAGCTTCGAGACTAGCGGGTTTGCAATTACGCAGTATTTT. V and J are TRBV7-9 and TRBJ2-3, with 10 bases lining up with TRBD2. The CDR3 is 16 amino acids. V was pared by 3 bases and J by 8 bases, with 11 bases of the junction left unmatched. The V gene's germline CDR1 is SEHNR and CDR2 FQNEAQ (reference sequence).